This TCR beta chain was captured in a study of cytomegalovirus exposure and HLA in healthy donors. Looking at the study overall: It was reported in a later analysis that the same platform had been used for the 120 or so validation repertoires as for the roughly 670 first-cohort repertoires. General study results and limits: Most sequenced TCRs were rare (though some public TCRs occurred in many donors).

Worth noting for this clone: Its specificity is not known.

Trimming took 3 bases from V and 6 from J; bases not matched to a gene: 8. Germline V lookup: CDR1 SGDLS, CDR2 YYNGEE. The CDR3 covers 15 residues. Produced via immunoSEQ multiplex PCR; TCRdb's table is partial and in-frame only. The sample records 97,000 or so clones, around 85% being singletons. Separate from the 666-subject first cohort, the approximately 130-subject validation cohort was the one that the donors belonged to. Source material: PBMCs. The sequence was collected from a woman aged 30 to 39 in good health and CMV-seronegative. The chain employs TRBV9 and TRBJ2-1; 8 bases fit TRBD2. Here the CDR3 DNA reads TGTGCCAGCAGCGCTACGGGGACTAGTGCCAATGAGCAGTTCTTC. Translated, it gives CASSATGTSANEQFF.